One sample yielded the 20 T cell receptor beta chains listed below, sequenced in a study of blood T cell repertoires in COVID-19. Some clones are missing from TCRdb's copy, which holds only in-frame ones; the method was immunoSEQ multiplex PCR. Found here are approximately 150,000 clones, roughly 82% of them singletons; the top ten hold 8.4%. The sample was peripheral blood. The receptor set was obtained from a woman aged 70-85 years with acute or convalescent COVID-19.

This clone was recorded once. The chain couples TRBV9 to TRBJ1-5; weak D call: TRBD1 (5 bases). Trimming took off 7 bases at V and 3 bases at J, with 11 bases between the two ends. Germline CDR1 SGDLS, CDR2 YYNGEE. This CDR3 contains 13 residues. The CDR3 sequence is CASAEGSNQPQHF. CDR3 DNA: TGTGCCAGCGCGGAGGGGTCCAATCAGCCCCAGCATTTT.

This sequence joins TRBV2 and TRBJ1-5; the match to TRBD1 covers 7 bases. Per the germline V gene, CDR1 is SNHLY and CDR2 is FYNNEI. V shed 0 bases and J 9 bases; nucleotides not matched to a gene: 5. The CDR3 extends over 14 amino acids. The CDR3 DNA follows: TGTGCCAGCAGTGAAGCCCGGACAGGAAGGCCCCAGCATTTT. It encodes CASSEARTGRPQHF.

The gene calls are TRBV6-5 and TRBJ1-6; D call uncertain. V was clipped by 11 bases and J by 3 bases, with 11 bases between them. Germline V CDR1 and CDR2: MNHEY, SVGAGI. The CDR3 runs to 13 residues. This CDR3 is CAATGDYNSPLHF. DNA for the CDR3: TGTGCCGCGACGGGAGACTATAATTCACCCCTCCACTTT.

The count of this clone is one. This sequence joins TRBV5-4 and TRBJ1-3; tentatively, D is TRBD1 (6 bases). This CDR3 has 15 amino acids. Trimming took 1 base from V and 4 from J, leaving 12 bases between them. Germline lookup yields CDR1 SGHNT and CDR2 YYREEE (reference sequence). The CDR3 bases are TGTGCCAGCAGCTTGTCCTCAGGACAGGGAAACACCATATATTTT. This encodes CASSLSSGQGNTIYF.

This chain links TRBV7-9 with TRBJ1-4; 7 bases fit TRBD1. The CDR3 has 15 amino acids. The germline V gene encodes CDR1 SEHNR and CDR2 FQNEAQ (reference sequence). Trimming cost V 5 bases and J 7 bases; bases outside gene matches: 10. CDR3 nucleotide sequence: TGTGCCAGCAGCGCAGACAGGGTTTCAGGTGAAAAACTGTTTTTT. It specifies CASSADRVSGEKLFF.

The V and J genes are TRBV19 and TRBJ2-7, with D maybe TRBD2 (6 bases). In germline, CDR1 is LNHDA, CDR2 SQIVND (reference sequence). This CDR3 region has 17 residues. V was clipped by 7 bases and J by 0 bases, with 22 bases between them. The CDR3 loop is CASKPGSSGLSSYEQYF. The CDR3, as DNA: TGTGCCAGTAAACCCGGGTCCTCGGGACTCAGCTCCTACGAGCAGTACTTC. Complete variable domain (other parts from reference TRBV19 and TRBJ2-7): DGGITQSPKYLFRKEGQNVTLSCEQNLNHDAMYWYRQDPGQGLRLIYYSQIVNDFQKGDIAEGYSVSREKKESFPLTVTSAQKNPTAFYLCASKPGSSGLSSYEQYFGPGTRLTVT.

The J gene is TRBJ1-6, the V gene TRBV4-3; 7 nucleotides align to TRBD1. Germline V gives CDR1 LGHNA, CDR2 YSLEER. The CDR3 extends over 17 amino acids. V gave up 0 bases and J gave up 5 bases; unmatched junction bases: 7. The CDR3 is CASSQERPGQNNSPLHF. The CDR3 coding sequence is TGCGCCAGCAGCCAAGAAAGGCCGGGACAGAATAATTCACCCCTCCACTTT.

V and J are TRBV19 and TRBJ1-3, with 8 bases that match TRBD1. The CDR3 has 15 residues. V shed 5 bases, J shed 4 bases, and the junction held 7 bases outside the gene matches. Germline lookup yields CDR1 LNHDA and CDR2 SQIVND (reference sequence). CDR3 loop: CASSRQGATGNTIYF. CDR3 coding DNA: TGTGCCAGTAGTCGTCAGGGGGCAACGGGAAACACCATATATTTT.

This clone came up a few times. The chain carries TRBV6-6 and TRBJ1-5; D is possibly TRBD1 (5 bases). V lost 8 bases and J 4 bases, leaving 12 bases between the germline ends. The CDR3 sequence is 13 residues long. Germline-derived CDR1 and CDR2 are MNHNY and SVGAGI (reference sequence). The CDR3 sequence: CASLGHANQPQHF. CDR3 bases: TGTGCCAGCCTAGGACATGCTAATCAGCCCCAGCATTTT.

V usage is TRBV4-3 and J usage is TRBJ2-2; a weak D match, TRBD2 (5 bases). V was pared by 2 bases and J by 9 bases, with 10 bases between. Germline CDR1 and CDR2: LGHNA and YSLEER. The CDR3 is 13 residues long. In DNA form, the CDR3 reads TGCGCCAGCAGCCAAACTAGTATCCGGGAGCTGTTTTTT. It is translated as CASSQTSIRELFF.

This clone was counted only a few times. The chain employs TRBV28 and TRBJ2-5, with 9 nucleotides matching TRBD1. Germline trimming cut 6 bases from V and 5 bases from J; bases unmatched to any gene: 1. The CDR3 is 12 amino acids. Germline CDR1 is MDHEN and CDR2 is SYDVKM. The CDR3 DNA follows: TGTGCCAGCAGGACAGGGGGGGAGACCCAGTACTTC. Translation: CASRTGGETQYF.

About this clone: At one boundary the junction diverges from the germline segment, which might be a read error. This chain links TRBV7-7 with TRBJ1-6, with 7 nucleotides matching TRBD1. Germline V lookup: CDR1 SSHAT, CDR2 FNYEAQ (reference sequence). The CDR3 extends over 15 amino acids. DNA for the CDR3: TGTGCTAGCAGCCGTATGACAGGGTATAATTCACCCCTCCACTTT. Its translation is CASSRMTGYNSPLHF.

The chain combines TRBV4-1 with TRBJ1-6; 8 bases are a match to TRBD1. The CDR3 runs to 16 residues. V dropped 1 base and J dropped 6; count of bases not matched to a gene: 5. CDR1 is MGHRA, CDR2 YSYEKL, per germline. For the CDR3, the DNA is TGCGCCAGCAGCCAAGTCAGGACAGGGAGTAATTCACCCCTCCACTTT. Its protein is CASSQVRTGSNSPLHF.

The rearrangement uses TRBV10-2 and TRBJ2-1; D may be TRBD1 (6 bases). The CDR3 runs 13 residues. Trimming removed 3 bases from V and 8 bases from J, with 11 bases in between. CDR1 and CDR2 (germline): WSHSY, SAAADI. The CDR3 loop reads CASSEPGQYEQFF. CDR3 nucleotide sequence: TGCGCCAGCAGTGAACCTGGACAGTATGAGCAGTTCTTC.

In its sample, this clone was seen a few times. The J gene is TRBJ2-1, the V gene TRBV3-1 (or the pseudogene TRBV3-2), with D perhaps matching TRBD1 (5 bases). The germline V and J ends were trimmed by 8 bases and 2 bases, with 16 bases remaining between them. Germline V gene data show CDR1 as LGHDT and CDR2 as YNNKEL (reference sequence). This CDR3 region has 15 residues. CDR3 coding DNA: TGTGCCAGCCTTGACGGTGCAGGGCCCTACAATGAGCAGTTCTTC. Translated: CASLDGAGPYNEQFF.

The chain links TRBV2 to TRBJ2-5; a weak D match, TRBD2 (7 bases). The CDR3 runs to 11 residues. Germline CDR1 and CDR2: SNHLY and FYNNEI. The V and J ends lost 6 bases and 9 bases respectively, with 11 bases between them. The CDR3: CASSGEGAQYF. In DNA form, the CDR3 reads TGTGCCAGCAGCGGGGAGGGGGCCCAGTACTTC.

The chain has TRBV29-1 and TRBJ2-7, with TRBD2 matching 10 bases. Germline lookup yields CDR1 SQVTM and CDR2 ANQGSEA. The CDR3 totals 15 residues. J lost 3 bases, V lost 3 bases, and 8 bases had no gene match. The CDR3 loop reads CSVDRLAGAFYEQYF. The CDR3 DNA follows: TGCAGCGTTGATAGGCTAGCGGGAGCATTCTACGAGCAGTACTTC.

The gene calls are TRBV19 and TRBJ1-3; D gene unclear. Trimming removed 8 bases at V and 0 bases at J, with 14 bases between. This CDR3 has 15 residues. Germline CDR1 and CDR2: LNHDA and SQIVND (reference sequence). The CDR3 DNA reads TGTGCCAGTGGAGAAGTTTTTAACTCTGGAAACACCATATATTTT. As protein: CASGEVFNSGNTIYF.

This clone appeared a few times. The V gene is TRBV28, the J gene TRBJ1-1; 7 bases agree with TRBD1. Germline V lookup: CDR1 MDHEN, CDR2 SYDVKM. V shed 6 bases, J shed 4 bases, and the junction held 14 bases outside the gene matches. This CDR3 is built from 16 residues. DNA of the CDR3: TGTGCCAGCAGGACCGGGACAGCGTTTTATGGCACTGAAGCTTTCTTT. This codes for CASRTGTAFYGTEAFF.

The genes are TRBV6-2 or TRBV6-3 and TRBJ1-1, with D possibly TRBD1 on 6 matching bases. The CDR3 totals 14 residues. Germline-derived CDR1 and CDR2 are MNHEY and SVGEGT. The germline V and J ends were trimmed by 0 bases and 4 bases, with 9 bases remaining between them. This chain's CDR3 is CASSYSGGPTEAFF. CDR3 nucleotide sequence: TGTGCCAGCAGTTACTCCGGGGGGCCCACTGAAGCTTTCTTT.